This T cell receptor (beta chain) emerged from a study of identical twins. Study results and caveats: Insertion counts were lower in abundant cord blood beta clonotypes, a trend that memory repertoires did not show. Sequences that were out-of-frame, alpha and twin-shared displayed an excess of low generation probability.

The V gene's germline CDR1 is SQVTM and CDR2 ANQGSEA. V was clipped by 6 bases and J by 3 bases, with 12 bases between them. The CDR3 sequence is 12 residues long. After template switching added a universal primer site, the resulting cDNA carried unique molecular identifiers. MiXCR was run by TCRdb on the 5' RACE reads, yielding one entry per CDR3 protein. The sample consists of 450,000 or so distinct CDR3 sequences, 12% to 15% of them appearing once. The table lists this clonotype with a few counts. Its antigen is unknown. These data were also reused for a study on yellow fever vaccine responses in identical twins.

The chain recombines TRBV29-1 with TRBJ2-7; a possible D gene is TRBD2 (6 bases). Sequenced: CD4+ T cells sorted from blood. This receptor was obtained from a woman younger than 30 in good health. Here the CDR3 reads CSVGLTVYEQYF. Here the CDR3 DNA reads TGCAGCGTCGGACTAACGGTCTACGAGCAGTACTTC.